This TCR beta chain originates from a study of high-grade serous ovarian cancer treatment subgroups. Across the study: Each sample yielded on average approximately 7,700 unique TCR beta rearrangements from around 14,000 reads.

This clone occurred once. Its matching antigen is unknown. Germline CDR1 and CDR2: SGHTA and FQGNSA. The CDR3 is 15 amino acids. V lost 4 bases and J lost 7, with 17 bases in between. Tumor samples were obtained before definitive surgery or chemotherapy. The assay was immunoSEQ multiplex PCR, and TCRdb's table has in-frame clones only and misses some. The sample records 35,000 to 45,000 clones, 70% to 80% being singletons. Points from the study as a whole: Repertoire analysis covered CDR3 alone, not CDR1 or CDR2.

The V and J genes are TRBV7-2 and TRBJ2-1; D could derive from TRBD1 or TRBD2 (5 bases each). Sequences were obtained from tumor tissue. The TCR originated in a human donor with high-grade serous ovarian cancer. This CDR3 reads CASSSGAAGRNEQFF. The CDR3 DNA reads TGTGCCAGCAGCTCCGGGGCAGCAGGACGGAATGAGCAGTTCTTC.